A single T cell receptor beta chain is shown here with its context. Germline lookup yields CDR1 SGDLS and CDR2 YYNGEE. V was cut by 4 bases and J by 3 bases, with 14 bases left in between. The CDR3 covers 14 residues. Original methodology: Amplifying reference gene primers gave estimates of nucleated cell counts. The method was immunoSEQ multiplex PCR; TCRdb's version includes in-frame clones alone and lacks a portion of them. V and J calls and clone size are as listed in that table; D and trimming were resolved from the DNA. The sample carries approximately 80,000 clones, 81% recorded once. These data are taken from a study of blood T cell repertoires in COVID-19. Across the whole study: Italy, Spain and the United States were the sources of the convalescent and acute COVID-19 samples.

This TCR was sampled from a man older than 75 with acute or convalescent COVID-19. The chain is built from TRBV9 and TRBJ2-7; D is possibly TRBD2 (5 bases). The sample comprised peripheral blood. The CDR3 region is CASSSGEGNYEQYF. For the CDR3, the DNA is TGTGCCAGCAGCTCCGGGGAAGGGAACTACGAGCAGTACTTC.